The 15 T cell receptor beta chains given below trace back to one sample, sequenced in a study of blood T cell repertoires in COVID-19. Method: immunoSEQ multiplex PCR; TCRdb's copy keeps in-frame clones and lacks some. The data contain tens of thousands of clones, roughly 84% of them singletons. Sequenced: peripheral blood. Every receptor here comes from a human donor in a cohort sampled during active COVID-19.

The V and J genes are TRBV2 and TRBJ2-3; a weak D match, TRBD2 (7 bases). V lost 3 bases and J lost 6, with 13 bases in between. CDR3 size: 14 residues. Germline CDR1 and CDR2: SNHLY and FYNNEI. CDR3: CASSDWGGADTQYF. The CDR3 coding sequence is TGTGCCAGCAGTGATTGGGGGGGGGCCGATACGCAGTATTTT.

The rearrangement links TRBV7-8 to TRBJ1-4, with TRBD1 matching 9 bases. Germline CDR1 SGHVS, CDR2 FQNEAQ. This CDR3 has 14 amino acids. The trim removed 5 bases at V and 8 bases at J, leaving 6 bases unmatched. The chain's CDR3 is CASSQGQGGEKLFF. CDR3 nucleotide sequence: TGTGCCAGCAGCCAGGGACAGGGAGGGGAAAAACTGTTTTTT.

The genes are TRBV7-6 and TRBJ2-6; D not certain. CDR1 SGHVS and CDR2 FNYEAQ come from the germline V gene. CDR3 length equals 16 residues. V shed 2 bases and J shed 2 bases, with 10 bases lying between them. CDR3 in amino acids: CASSLSGSPGANVLTF. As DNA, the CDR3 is TGTGCCAGCAGCTTAAGTGGCAGTCCTGGGGCCAACGTCCTGACTTTC.

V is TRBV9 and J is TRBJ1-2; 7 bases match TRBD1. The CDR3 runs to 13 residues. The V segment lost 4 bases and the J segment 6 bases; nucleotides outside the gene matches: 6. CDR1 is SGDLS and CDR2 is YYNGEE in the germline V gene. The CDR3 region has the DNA TGTGCCAGCAGCCAAACAGGGGTAGATGGCTACACCTTC. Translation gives CASSQTGVDGYTF.

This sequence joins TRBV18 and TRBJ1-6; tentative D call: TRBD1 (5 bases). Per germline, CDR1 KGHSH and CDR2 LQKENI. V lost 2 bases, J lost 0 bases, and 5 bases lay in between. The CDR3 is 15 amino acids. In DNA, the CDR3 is TGTGCCAGCTCACCAGACAGCTCCTATAATTCACCCCTCCACTTT. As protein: CASSPDSSYNSPLHF. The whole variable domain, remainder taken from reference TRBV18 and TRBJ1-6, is NAGVMQNPRHLVRRRGQEARLRCSPMKGHSHVYWYRQLPEEGLKFMVYLQKENIIDESGMPKERFSAEFPKEGPSILRIQQVVRGDSAAYFCASSPDSSYNSPLHFGNGTRLTVT.

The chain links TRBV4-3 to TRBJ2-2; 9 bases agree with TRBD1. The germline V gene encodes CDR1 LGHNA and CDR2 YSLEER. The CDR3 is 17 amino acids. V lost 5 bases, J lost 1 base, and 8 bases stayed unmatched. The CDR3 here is CASSGGQGVWNTGELFF. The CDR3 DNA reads TGCGCCAGCAGCGGGGGACAGGGAGTATGGAACACCGGGGAGCTGTTTTTT.

The CDR3 DNA follows: TGTGCCAGCAGCGCCAGACAGGTCGCCACCGGGGAGCTGTTTTTT. It encodes CASSARQVATGELFF. V is TRBV7-2 and J is TRBJ2-2, with a possible D match to TRBD1 (6 bases). CDR1 is SGHTA and CDR2 is FQGNSA in the germline V gene. With 5 bases removed from V and 4 bases from J, the gap between germline ends came to 14 bases. The CDR3 has 15 amino acids.

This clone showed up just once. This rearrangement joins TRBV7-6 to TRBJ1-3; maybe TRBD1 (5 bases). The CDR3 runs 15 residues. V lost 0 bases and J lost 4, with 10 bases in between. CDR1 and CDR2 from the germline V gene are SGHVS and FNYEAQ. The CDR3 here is CASSLAMGRGNTIYF. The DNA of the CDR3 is TGTGCCAGCAGCTTAGCAATGGGGCGGGGAAACACCATATATTTT.

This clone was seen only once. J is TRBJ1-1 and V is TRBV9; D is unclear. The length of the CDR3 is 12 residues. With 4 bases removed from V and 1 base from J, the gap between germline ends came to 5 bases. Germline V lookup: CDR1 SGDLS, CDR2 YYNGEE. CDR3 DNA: TGTGCCAGCAGCTCTCGGAACACTGAAGCTTTCTTT. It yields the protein CASSSRNTEAFF.

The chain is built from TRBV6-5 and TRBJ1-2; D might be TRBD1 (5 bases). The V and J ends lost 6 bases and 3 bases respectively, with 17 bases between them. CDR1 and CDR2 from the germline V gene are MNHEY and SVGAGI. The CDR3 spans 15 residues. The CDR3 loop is CASRRPGLRDYGYTF. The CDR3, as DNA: TGTGCCAGCAGGAGACCGGGACTCAGAGACTATGGCTACACCTTC.

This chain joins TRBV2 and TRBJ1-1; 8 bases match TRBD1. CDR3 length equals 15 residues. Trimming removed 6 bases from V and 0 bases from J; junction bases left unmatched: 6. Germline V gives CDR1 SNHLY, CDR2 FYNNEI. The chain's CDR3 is CASSSGTGLNTEAFF. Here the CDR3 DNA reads TGTGCCAGCAGCAGCGGGACAGGCTTGAACACTGAAGCTTTCTTT. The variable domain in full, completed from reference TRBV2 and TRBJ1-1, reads EPEVTQTPSHQVTQMGQEVILRCVPISNHLYFYWYRQILGQKVEFLVSFYNNEISEKSEIFDDQFSVERPDGSNFTLKIRSTKLEDSAMYFCASSSGTGLNTEAFFGQGTRLTVV.

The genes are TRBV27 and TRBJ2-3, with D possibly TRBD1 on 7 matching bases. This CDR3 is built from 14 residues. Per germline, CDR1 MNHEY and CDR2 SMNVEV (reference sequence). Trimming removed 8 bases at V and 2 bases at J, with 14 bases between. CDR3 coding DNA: TGTGCCAGCCGTCGGGGGACAGACACAGATACGCAGTATTTT. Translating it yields CASRRGTDTDTQYF.

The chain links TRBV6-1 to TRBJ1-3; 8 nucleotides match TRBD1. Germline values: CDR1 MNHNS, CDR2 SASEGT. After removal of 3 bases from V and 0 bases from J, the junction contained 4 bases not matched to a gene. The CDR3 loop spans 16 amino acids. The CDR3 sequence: CASSDGQGTSGNTIYF. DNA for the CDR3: TGTGCCAGCAGTGACGGACAGGGAACCTCTGGAAACACCATATATTTT.

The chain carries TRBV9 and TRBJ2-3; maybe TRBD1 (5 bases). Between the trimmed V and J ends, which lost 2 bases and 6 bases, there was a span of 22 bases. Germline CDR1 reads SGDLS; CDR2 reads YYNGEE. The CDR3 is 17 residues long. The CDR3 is CASSVAPPGQGDDTQYF. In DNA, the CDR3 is TGTGCCAGCAGCGTGGCGCCCCCCGGGCAGGGCGACGATACGCAGTATTTT.

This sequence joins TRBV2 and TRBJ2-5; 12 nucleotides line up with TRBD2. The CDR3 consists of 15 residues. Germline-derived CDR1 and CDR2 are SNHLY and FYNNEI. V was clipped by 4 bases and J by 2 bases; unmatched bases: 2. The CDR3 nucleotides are TGTGCCAGCAGTGGTACTAGCGGGGGGCAAGAGACCCAGTACTTC. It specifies CASSGTSGGQETQYF.